This TCR beta chain was found in a study of blood T cell repertoires in COVID-19. Some clones are missing from TCRdb's copy, which holds only in-frame ones; the method was immunoSEQ multiplex PCR. The sample holds roughly 430,000 clones; around nine tenths are singletons and the top ten take about 1.4%. Germline V lookup: CDR1 KGHSH, CDR2 LQKENI. CDR3 length: 16 amino acids. V was clipped by 3 bases and J by 8 bases, with 22 bases between them. Sequencing used PBMCs or T cells enriched from blood (not recorded which). This chain links TRBV18 with TRBJ1-2; TRBD1 might be the D (5 bases). This clonotype originated in a woman aged 18 to 35 who had been exposed to COVID-19. The chain's CDR3 is CASSPLDDSRRRGYTF. CDR3 sequence (DNA): TGTGCCAGCTCACCCCTAGATGACAGCCGTCGAAGGGGCTACACCTTC.